This T cell receptor beta chain was obtained from a study of shared clonotypes between healthy human individuals. J was trimmed by 6 bases and V by 6 bases; bases with no gene match: 8. The CDR3 is made up of 14 amino acids. Germline loops: CDR1 SGHVS, CDR2 FQNEAQ. The data were produced by immunoSEQ multiplex PCR, yet TCRdb's version contains in-frame clones alone and is incomplete. The sample holds 740,000 or so clones, less than 80% seen once. The sequence derives from a woman aged 25-40 years in good health. The sequenced sample was memory CD4+ T cells sorted from blood. The subset denotes: CD45RA-negative fraction. The V and J genes are TRBV7-8 and TRBJ1-1; 9 nucleotides agree with TRBD1. The chain's CDR3 is CASSYRTGAAEAFF. The CDR3 nucleotides are TGTGCCAGCAGTTATAGGACAGGGGCTGCTGAAGCTTTCTTT.